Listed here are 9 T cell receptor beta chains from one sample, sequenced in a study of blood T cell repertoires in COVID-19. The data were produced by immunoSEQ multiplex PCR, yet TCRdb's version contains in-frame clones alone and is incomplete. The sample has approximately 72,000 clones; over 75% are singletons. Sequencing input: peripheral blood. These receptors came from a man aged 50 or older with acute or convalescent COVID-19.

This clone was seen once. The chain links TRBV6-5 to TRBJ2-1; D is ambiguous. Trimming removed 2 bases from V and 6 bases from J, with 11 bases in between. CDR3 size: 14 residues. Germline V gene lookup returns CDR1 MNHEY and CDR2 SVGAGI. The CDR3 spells CASSYGLNSNEQFF. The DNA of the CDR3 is TGTGCCAGCAGTTACGGTCTTAACAGCAATGAGCAGTTCTTC.

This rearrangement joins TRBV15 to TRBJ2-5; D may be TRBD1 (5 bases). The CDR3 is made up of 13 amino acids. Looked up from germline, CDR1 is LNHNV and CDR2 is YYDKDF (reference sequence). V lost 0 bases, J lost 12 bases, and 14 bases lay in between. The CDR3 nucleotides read TGTGCCACCAGCAGAGAAGGACAAGCACCCAAGTACTTC. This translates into CATSREGQAPKYF.

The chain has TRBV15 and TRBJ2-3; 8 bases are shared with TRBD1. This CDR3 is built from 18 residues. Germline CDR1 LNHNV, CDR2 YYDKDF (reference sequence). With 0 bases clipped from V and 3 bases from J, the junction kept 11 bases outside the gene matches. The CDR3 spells CATSRDTRTGRGTDTQYF. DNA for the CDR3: TGTGCCACCAGCAGAGATACCAGGACAGGGCGAGGTACAGATACGCAGTATTTT.

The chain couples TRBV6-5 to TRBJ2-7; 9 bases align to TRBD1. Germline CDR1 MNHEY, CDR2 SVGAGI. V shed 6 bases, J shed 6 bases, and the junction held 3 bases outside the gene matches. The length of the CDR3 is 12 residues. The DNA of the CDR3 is TGTGCCAGCAGAGGGACAGGGTTCGAGCAGTACTTC. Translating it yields CASRGTGFEQYF.

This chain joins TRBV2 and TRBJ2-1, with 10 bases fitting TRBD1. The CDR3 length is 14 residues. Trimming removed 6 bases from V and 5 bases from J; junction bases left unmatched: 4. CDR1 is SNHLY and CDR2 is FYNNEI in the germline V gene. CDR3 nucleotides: TGTGCCAGCAGCGCGGGACAGGGGAACAATGAGCAGTTCTTC. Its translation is CASSAGQGNNEQFF.

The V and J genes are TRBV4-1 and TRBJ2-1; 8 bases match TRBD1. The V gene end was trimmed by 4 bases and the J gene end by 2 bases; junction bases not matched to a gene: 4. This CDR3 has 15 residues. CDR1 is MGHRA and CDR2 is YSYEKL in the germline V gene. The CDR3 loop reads CASSPGQGPYNEQFF. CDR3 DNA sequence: TGCGCCAGCAGCCCCGGACAGGGTCCCTACAATGAGCAGTTCTTC.

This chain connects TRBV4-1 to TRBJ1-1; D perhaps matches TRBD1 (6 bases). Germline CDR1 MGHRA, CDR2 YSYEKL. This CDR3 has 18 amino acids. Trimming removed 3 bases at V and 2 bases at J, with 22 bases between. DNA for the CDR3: TGCGCCAGCAGCCAGACTATAGGGGGAAGGGGGAAAAACACTGAAGCTTTCTTT. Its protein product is CASSQTIGGRGKNTEAFF.

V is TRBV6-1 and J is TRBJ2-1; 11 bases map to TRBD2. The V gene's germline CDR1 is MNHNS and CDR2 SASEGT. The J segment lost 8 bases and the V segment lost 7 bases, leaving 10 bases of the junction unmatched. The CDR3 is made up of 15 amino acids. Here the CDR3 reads CASIRNSGGAYEQFF. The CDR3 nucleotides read TGTGCCAGCATCCGGAATAGCGGGGGGGCCTATGAGCAGTTCTTC.

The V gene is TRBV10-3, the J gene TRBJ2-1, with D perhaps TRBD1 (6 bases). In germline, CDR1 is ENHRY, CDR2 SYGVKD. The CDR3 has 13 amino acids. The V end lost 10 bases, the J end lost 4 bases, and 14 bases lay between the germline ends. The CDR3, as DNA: TGTGCCACCGGGACATCGACATACAATGAGCAGTTCTTC. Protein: CATGTSTYNEQFF.